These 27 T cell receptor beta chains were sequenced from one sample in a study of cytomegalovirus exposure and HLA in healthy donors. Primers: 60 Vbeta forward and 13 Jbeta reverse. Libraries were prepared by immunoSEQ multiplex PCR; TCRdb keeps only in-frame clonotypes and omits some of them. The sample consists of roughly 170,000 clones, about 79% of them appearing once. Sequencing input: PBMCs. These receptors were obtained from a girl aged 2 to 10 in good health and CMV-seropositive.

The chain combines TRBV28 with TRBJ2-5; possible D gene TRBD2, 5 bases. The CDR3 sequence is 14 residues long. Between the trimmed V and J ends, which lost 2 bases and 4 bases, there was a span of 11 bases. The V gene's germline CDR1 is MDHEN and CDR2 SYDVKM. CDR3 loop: CASSLGLGPETQYF. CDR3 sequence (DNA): TGTGCCAGCAGTTTAGGACTGGGCCCAGAGACCCAGTACTTC.

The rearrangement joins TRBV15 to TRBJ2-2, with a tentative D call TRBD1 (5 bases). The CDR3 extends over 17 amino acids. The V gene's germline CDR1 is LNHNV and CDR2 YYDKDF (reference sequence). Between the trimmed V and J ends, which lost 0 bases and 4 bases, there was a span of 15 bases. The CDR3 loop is CATSRDLGRVGTGELFF. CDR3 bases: TGTGCCACCAGCAGAGATCTGGGCAGGGTGGGCACCGGGGAGCTGTTTTTT.

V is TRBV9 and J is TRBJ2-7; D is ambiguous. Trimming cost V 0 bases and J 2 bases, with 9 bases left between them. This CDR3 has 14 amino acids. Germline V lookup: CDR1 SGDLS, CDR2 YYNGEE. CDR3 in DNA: TGTGCCAGCAGCGTAGGGCAACAGACCTACGAGCAGTACTTC. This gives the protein CASSVGQQTYEQYF.

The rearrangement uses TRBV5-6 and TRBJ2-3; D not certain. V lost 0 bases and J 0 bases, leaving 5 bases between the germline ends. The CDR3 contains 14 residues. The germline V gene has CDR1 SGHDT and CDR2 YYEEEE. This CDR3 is CASSLGASTDTQYF. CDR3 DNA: TGTGCCAGCAGCTTGGGGGCCAGCACAGATACGCAGTATTTT.

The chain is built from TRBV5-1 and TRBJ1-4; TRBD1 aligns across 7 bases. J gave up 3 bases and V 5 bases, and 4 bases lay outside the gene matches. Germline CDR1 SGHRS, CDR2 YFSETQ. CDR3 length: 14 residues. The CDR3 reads CASSGDSPNEKLFF. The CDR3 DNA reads TGCGCCAGCAGTGGGGACAGCCCTAATGAAAAACTGTTTTTT.

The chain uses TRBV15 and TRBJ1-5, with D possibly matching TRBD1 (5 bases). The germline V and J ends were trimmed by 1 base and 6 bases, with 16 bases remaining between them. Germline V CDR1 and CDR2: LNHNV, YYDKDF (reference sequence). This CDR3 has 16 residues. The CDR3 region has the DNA TGTGCCACCAGCAGAGTTCTGGGGGGAAGAGCTCAGCCCCAGCATTTT. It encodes CATSRVLGGRAQPQHF.

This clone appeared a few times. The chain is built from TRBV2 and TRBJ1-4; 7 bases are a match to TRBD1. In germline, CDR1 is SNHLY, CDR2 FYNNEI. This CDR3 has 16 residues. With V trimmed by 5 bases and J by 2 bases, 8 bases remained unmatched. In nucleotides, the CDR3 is TGTGCCAGCAGTCCACCCAACAGGGGCACTAATGAAAAACTGTTTTTT. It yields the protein CASSPPNRGTNEKLFF.

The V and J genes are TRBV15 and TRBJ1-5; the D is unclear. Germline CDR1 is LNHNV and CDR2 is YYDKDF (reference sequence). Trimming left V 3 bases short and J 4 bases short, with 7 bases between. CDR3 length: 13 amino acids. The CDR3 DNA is TGTGCCACCAGCAGTACCTATAATCAGCCCCAGCATTTT. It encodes CATSSTYNQPQHF.

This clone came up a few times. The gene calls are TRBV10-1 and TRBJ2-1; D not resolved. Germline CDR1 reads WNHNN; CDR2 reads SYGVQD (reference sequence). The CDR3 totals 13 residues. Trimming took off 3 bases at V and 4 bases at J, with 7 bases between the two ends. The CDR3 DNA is TGCGCCAGCAGTGACAGGCAGTACAATGAGCAGTTCTTC. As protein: CASSDRQYNEQFF.

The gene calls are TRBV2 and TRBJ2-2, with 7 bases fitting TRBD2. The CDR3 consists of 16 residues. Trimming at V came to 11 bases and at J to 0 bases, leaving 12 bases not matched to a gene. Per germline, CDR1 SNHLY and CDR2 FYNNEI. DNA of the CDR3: TGTGCCGGCACCGGGCCTGGGACTACGAACACCGGGGAGCTGTTTTTT. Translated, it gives CAGTGPGTTNTGELFF. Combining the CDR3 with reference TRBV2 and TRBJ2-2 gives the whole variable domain EPEVTQTPSHQVTQMGQEVILRCVPISNHLYFYWYRQILGQKVEFLVSFYNNEISEKSEIFDDQFSVERPDGSNFTLKIRSTKLEDSAMYFCAGTGPGTTNTGELFFGEGSRLTVL.

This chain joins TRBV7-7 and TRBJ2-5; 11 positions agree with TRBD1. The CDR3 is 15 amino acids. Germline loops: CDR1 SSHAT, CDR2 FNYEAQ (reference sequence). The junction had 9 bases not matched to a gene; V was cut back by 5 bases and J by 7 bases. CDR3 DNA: TGTGCCAGCAGCGCCCCGGGACAGGGGGGAACGACCCAGTACTTC. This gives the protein CASSAPGQGGTTQYF.

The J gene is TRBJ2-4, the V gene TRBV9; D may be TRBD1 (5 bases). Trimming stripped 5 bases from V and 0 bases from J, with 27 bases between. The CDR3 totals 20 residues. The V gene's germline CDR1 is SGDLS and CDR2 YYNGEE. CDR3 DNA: TGTGCCAGCAGGATTACCTGGGGCAGGGTCGGTGGGGTAGCCAAAAACATTCAGTACTTC. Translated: CASRITWGRVGGVAKNIQYF. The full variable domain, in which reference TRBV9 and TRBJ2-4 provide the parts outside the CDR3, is DSGVTQTPKHLITATGQRVTLRCSPRSGDLSVYWYQQSLDQGLQFLIQYYNGEERAKGNILERFSAQQFPDLHSELNLSSLELGDSALYFCASRITWGRVGGVAKNIQYFGAGTRLSVL.

The CDR3 DNA is TGCACCAGGGGAGTTCACGAGCAGTACTTC. Protein: CTRGVHEQYF. The rearrangement joins TRBV20-1 to TRBJ2-7; D might be TRBD1 (6 bases). CDR3 length equals 10 residues. Germline values: CDR1 DFQATT, CDR2 SNEGSKA (reference sequence).

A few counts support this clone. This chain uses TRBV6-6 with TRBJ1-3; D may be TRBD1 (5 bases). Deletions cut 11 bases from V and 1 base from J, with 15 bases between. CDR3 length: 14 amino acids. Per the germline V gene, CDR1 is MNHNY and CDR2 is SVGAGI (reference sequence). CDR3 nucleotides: TGTGCCGGGGGAGGGTTCGGATCTGGAAACACCATATATTTT. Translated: CAGGGFGSGNTIYF.

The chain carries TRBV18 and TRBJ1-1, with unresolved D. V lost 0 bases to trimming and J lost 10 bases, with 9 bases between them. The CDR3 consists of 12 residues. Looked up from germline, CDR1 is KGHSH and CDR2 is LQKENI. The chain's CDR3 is CASSPPNLLAFF. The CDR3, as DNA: TGTGCCAGCTCACCACCAAACTTATTAGCTTTCTTT.

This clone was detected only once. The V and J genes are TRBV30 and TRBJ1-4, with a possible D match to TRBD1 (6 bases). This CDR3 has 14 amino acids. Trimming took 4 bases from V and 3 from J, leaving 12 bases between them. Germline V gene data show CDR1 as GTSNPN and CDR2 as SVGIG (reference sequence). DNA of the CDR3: TGTGCCTGGACAACAGGGTATCCTAATGAAAAACTGTTTTTT. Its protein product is CAWTTGYPNEKLFF.

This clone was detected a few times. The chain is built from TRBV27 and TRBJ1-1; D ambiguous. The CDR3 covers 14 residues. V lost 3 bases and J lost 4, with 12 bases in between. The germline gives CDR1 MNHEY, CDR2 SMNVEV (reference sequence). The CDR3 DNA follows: TGTGCCAGCAGTTTTTCATCCCGGGGCACTGAAGCTTTCTTT. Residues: CASSFSSRGTEAFF.

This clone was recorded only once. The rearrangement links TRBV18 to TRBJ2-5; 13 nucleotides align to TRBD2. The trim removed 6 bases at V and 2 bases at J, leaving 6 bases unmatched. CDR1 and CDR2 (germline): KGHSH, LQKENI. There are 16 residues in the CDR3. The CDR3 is CASSPPGLAGQETQYF. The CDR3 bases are TGTGCCAGCTCTCCGCCGGGACTAGCGGGACAAGAGACCCAGTACTTC. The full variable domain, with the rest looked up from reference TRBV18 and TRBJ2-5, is NAGVMQNPRHLVRRRGQEARLRCSPMKGHSHVYWYRQLPEEGLKFMVYLQKENIIDESGMPKERFSAEFPKEGPSILRIQQVVRGDSAAYFCASSPPGLAGQETQYFGPGTRLLVL.

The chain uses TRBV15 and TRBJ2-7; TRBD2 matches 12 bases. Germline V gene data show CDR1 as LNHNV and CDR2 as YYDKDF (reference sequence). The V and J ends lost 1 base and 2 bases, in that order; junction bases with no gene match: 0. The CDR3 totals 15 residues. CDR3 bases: TGTGCCACCAGCAGAGGGACTAGCGGGGCCTACGAGCAGTACTTC. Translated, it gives CATSRGTSGAYEQYF.

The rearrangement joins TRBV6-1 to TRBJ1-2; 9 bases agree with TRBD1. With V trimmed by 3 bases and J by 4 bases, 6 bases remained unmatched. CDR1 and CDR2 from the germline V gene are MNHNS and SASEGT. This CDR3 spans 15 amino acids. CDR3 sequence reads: CASSDYRGRGYGYTF. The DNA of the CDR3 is TGTGCCAGCAGTGATTACAGGGGGCGCGGCTATGGCTACACCTTC.

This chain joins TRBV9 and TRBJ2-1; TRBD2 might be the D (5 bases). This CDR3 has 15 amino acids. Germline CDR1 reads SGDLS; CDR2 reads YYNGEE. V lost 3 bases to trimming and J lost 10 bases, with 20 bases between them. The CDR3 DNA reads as TGTGCCAGCAGCGCCGAAGGACTGGCCGGTCGAGAGCAGTTCTTC. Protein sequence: CASSAEGLAGREQFF.

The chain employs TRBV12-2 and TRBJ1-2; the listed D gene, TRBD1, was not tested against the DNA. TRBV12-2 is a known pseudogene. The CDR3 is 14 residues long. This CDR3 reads CASRLTGINYGYTF. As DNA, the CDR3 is TGTGCAAGTCGCTTAACAGGCATTAACTATGGCTACACCTTC.

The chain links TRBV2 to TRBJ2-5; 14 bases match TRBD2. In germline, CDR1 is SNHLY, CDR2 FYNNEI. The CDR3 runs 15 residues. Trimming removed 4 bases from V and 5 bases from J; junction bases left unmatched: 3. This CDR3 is CASSGTSGGRETQYF. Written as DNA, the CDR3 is TGTGCCAGCAGTGGGACTAGCGGGGGGCGGGAGACCCAGTACTTC.

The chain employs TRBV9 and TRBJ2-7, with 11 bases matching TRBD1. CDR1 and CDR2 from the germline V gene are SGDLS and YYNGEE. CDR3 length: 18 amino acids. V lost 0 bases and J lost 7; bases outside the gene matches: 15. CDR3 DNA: TGTGCCAGCAGCGTAGGTATGAGTGAAGGACAGGGGGCAGGAGAGCAGTACTTC. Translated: CASSVGMSEGQGAGEQYF.

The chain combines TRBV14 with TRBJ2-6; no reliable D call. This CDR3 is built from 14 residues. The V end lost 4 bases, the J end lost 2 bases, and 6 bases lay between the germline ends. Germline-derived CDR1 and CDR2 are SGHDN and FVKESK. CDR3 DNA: TGTGCCAGCAGCCCCTTCGCTGGGGCCAACGTCCTGACTTTC. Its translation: CASSPFAGANVLTF.

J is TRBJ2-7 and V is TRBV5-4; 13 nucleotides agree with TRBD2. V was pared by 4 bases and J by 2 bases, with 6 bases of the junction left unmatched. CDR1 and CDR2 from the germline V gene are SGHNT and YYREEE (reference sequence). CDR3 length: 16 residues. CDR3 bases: TGTGCCAGCAGCCATATACTAGCGGGAGGGACCTACGAGCAGTACTTC. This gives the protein CASSHILAGGTYEQYF.

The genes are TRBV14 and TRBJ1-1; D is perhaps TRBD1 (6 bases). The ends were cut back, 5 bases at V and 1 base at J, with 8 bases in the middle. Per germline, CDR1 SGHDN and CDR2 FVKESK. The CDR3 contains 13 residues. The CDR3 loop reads CASSSDRNTEAFF. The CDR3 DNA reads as TGTGCCAGCAGCTCGGACAGGAACACTGAAGCTTTCTTT.